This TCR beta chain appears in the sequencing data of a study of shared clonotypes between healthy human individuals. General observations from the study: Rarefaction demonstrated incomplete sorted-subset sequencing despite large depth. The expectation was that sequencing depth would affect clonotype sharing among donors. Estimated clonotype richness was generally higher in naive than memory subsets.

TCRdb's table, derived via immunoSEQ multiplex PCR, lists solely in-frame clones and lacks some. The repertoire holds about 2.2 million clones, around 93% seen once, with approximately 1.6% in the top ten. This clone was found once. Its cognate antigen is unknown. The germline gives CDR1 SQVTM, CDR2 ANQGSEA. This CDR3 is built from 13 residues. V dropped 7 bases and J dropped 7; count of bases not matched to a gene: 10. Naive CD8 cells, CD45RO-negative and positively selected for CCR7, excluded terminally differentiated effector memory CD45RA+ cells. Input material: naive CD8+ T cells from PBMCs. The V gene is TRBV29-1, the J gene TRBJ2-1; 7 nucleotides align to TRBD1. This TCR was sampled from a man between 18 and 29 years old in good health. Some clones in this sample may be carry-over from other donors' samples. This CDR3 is CSARGGSGNEQFF. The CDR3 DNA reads TGCAGCGCAAGAGGGGGCTCTGGGAATGAGCAGTTCTTC.